A selection of T cell receptor beta chains follows, all from one sample in a study of T cells in Graves' hyperthyroidism and ophthalmopathy. TCRdb processed the multiplex PCR reads anew with MiXCR; each CDR3 protein has one entry. In the table there are hundreds of thousands of distinct CDR3 sequences, roughly 14% of which are singletons. The sequenced material came from blood. These receptors all stem from a woman between 35 and 50 years old with Graves' ophthalmopathy. Both conserved end residues are part of each CDR3. A D gene is named only where the DNA matches it firmly. Clone sizes are given selectively: once, few, many, or a class where the clone is expanded.

v_call	j_call	d_call	clone_size	cdr3_aa	cdr3_nt
TRBV2	TRBJ2-7	TRBD2	many	CASRDPGLNPGEQYF	TGTGCCAGCAGGGACCCGGGACTAAACCCGGGGGAGCAGTACTTC
TRBV25-1	TRBJ2-3	TRBD2	few	CASSAPGLAGEKGTDTQYF	TGTGCCAGCAGTGCCCCGGGACTAGCGGGAGAGAAGGGCACAGATACGCAGTATTTT
TRBV5-1	TRBJ2-2	NA	NA	CASSPGSSNTGELFF	TGCGCCAGCAGCCCGGGCTCTTCGAACACCGGGGAGCTGTTTTTT
TRBV12-3/TRBV12-4	TRBJ2-2	NA	many	CASSLDEAGELFF	TGTGCCAGCAGTTTAGACGAGGCCGGGGAGCTGTTTTTT
TRBV27	TRBJ1-6	NA	many	CASRWGGDYNSPLHF	TGTGCCAGCCGGTGGGGGGGAGACTATAATTCACCCCTCCACTTT
TRBV7-9	TRBJ2-5	TRBD1	many	CASSFPAGQEQETQYF	TGTGCCAGCAGCTTCCCCGCGGGACAGGAGCAAGAGACCCAGTACTTC
TRBV2	TRBJ2-7	TRBD2	many	CATGKKLREGNIYEQYF	TGTGCCACCGGGAAAAAATTGCGGGAGGGCAACATCTACGAGCAGTACTTC
TRBV19	TRBJ1-1	NA	many	CATSYAGRGPEAFF	TGTGCCACCTCGTATGCGGGCAGGGGTCCTGAAGCTTTCTTT
TRBV12-3/TRBV12-4	TRBJ1-3	NA	NA	CASSLRGSSSGNTIYF	TGTGCCAGCAGTTTACGGGGCTCTTCGTCTGGAAACACCATATATTTT
TRBV6-1	TRBJ2-7	NA	few	CASRPGVSYEQYF	TGTGCCAGCAGGCCCGGGGTCTCCTACGAGCAGTACTTC
TRBV20-1	TRBJ1-5	TRBD1	many	CSARDRQGFSNQPQHF	TGCAGTGCTAGAGACCGACAGGGTTTTAGCAATCAGCCCCAGCATTTT
TRBV28	TRBJ1-1	NA	once	CASSSNFNTEAFF	TGTGCCAGCAGTAGCAATTTTAACACTGAAGCTTTCTTT
TRBV12-5	TRBJ2-2	NA	many	CASGPDVTGELFF	TGTGCTAGTGGTCCAGATGTGACCGGGGAGCTGTTTTTT
TRBV25-1	TRBJ2-7	NA	few	CASSPEGLQQYF	TGTGCCAGCAGCCCGGAGGGTTTGCAGCAGTACTTC
TRBV6-5	TRBJ2-7	NA	few	CASSYVGTSYEQYF	TGTGCCAGCAGTTATGTAGGGACCTCCTACGAGCAGTACTTC
TRBV11-2	TRBJ2-4	NA	NA	CASSFDHSIQYF	TGTGCCAGCAGCTTCGATCATTCCATTCAGTACTTC
TRBV7-9	TRBJ2-5	NA	many	CASSSGLPSQYF	TGTGCCAGCAGCTCGGGACTTCCTAGCCAGTACTTC
TRBV12-3/TRBV12-4	TRBJ2-7	TRBD1	many	CASSSLDREHEQYF	TGTGCCAGCAGTTCCCTGGACAGGGAACACGAGCAGTACTTC